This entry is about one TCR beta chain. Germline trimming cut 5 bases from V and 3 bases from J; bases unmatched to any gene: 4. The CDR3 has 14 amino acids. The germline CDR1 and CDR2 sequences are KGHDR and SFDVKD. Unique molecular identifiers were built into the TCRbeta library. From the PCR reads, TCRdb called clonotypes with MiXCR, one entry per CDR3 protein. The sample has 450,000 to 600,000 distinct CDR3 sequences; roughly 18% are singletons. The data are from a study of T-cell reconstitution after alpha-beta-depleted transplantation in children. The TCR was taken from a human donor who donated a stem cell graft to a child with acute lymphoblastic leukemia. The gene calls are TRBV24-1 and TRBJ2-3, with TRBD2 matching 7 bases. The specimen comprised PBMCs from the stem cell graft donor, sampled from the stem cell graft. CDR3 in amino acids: CATSGLAVTDTQYF. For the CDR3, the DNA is TGTGCCACCAGTGGCCTAGCGGTAACAGATACGCAGTATTTT.